Listed here is a single T cell receptor (beta chain). CD8+ and CD4+ T cells from blood underwent TCR beta sequencing, which was carried out in a high-throughput format. When the RNA was reverse transcribed, random hexamers were used with an input of about 0.45 to 1 ug. By means of immunoSEQ multiplex PCR, TCR beta CDR3 spanning 54 Vbeta and 13 Jbeta underwent amplification. TCRdb redid the calling of the immunoSEQ multiplex PCR reads with MiXCR, one entry per CDR3 protein. The sample gives approximately 200,000 distinct CDR3 sequences, roughly 94% of which show up once; around 0.082% is in the top ten. Trimming at V came to 5 bases and at J to 0 bases, leaving 11 bases not matched to a gene. The CDR3 is 17 residues long. The sample belongs to a study of CD8 T cells in Susac syndrome.

This chain uses TRBV12-3 or TRBV12-4 with TRBJ2-3; 7 nucleotides align to TRBD2. The receptor comes from a human donor with multiple sclerosis. The specimen sequenced was CD4+ T cells from PBMCs. The CDR3 here is CASSPRGTTLSTDTQYF. CDR3 bases: TGTGCCAGCAGTCCCCGCGGGACTACCCTGAGCACAGATACGCAGTATTTT.